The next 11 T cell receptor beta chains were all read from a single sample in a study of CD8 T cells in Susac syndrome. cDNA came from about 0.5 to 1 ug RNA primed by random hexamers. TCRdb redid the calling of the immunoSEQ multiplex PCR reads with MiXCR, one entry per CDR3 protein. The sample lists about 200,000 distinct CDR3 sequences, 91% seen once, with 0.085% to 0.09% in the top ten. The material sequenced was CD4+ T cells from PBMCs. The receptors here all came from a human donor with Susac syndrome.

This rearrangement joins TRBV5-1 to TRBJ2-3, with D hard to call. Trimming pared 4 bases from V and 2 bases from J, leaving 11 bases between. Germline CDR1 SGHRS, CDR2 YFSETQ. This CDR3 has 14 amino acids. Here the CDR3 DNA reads TGCGCCAGCAGCAGTCAGGTTCCCACAGATACGCAGTATTTT. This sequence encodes CASSSQVPTDTQYF.

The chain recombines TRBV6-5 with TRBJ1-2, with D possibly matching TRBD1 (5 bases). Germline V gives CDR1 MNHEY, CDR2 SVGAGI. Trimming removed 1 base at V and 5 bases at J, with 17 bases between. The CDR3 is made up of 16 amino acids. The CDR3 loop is CASSYLWRGEGYGYTF. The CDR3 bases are TGTGCCAGCAGTTACTTATGGCGGGGGGAGGGGTATGGCTACACCTTC.

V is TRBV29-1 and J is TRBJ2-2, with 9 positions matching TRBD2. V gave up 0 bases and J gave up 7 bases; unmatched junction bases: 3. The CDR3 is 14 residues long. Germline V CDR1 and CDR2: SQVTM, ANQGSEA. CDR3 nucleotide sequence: TGCAGCGTTGAAGATCAAGCGGGGGGCGGGGAGCTGTTTTTT. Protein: CSVEDQAGGGELFF.

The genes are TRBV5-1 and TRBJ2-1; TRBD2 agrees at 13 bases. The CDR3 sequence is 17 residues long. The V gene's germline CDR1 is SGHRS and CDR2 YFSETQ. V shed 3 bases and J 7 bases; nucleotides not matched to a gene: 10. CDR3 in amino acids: CASSSVRTSGRVNEQFF. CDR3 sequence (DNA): TGCGCCAGCAGCTCCGTACGGACTAGCGGGAGAGTGAATGAGCAGTTCTTC.

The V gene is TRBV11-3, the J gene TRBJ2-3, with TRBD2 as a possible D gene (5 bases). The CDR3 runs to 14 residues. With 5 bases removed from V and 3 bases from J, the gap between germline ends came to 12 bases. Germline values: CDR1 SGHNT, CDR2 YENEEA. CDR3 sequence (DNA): TGTGCCAGCAGCCTTAGCGAACATACAGATACGCAGTATTTT. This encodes CASSLSEHTDTQYF. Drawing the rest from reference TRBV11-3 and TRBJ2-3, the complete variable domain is EAGVVQSPRYKIIEKKQPVAFWCNPISGHNTLYWYLQNLGQGPELLIRYENEEAVDDSQLPKDRFSAERLKGVDSTLKIQPAELGDSAVYLCASSLSEHTDTQYFGPGTRLTVL.

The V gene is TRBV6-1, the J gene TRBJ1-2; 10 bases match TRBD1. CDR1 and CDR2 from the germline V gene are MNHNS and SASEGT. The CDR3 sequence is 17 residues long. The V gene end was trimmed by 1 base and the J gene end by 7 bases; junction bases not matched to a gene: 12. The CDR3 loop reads CASSEGGFRDRGSGYTF. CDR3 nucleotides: TGTGCCAGCAGTGAAGGAGGTTTTCGGGACAGGGGCTCTGGCTACACCTTC.

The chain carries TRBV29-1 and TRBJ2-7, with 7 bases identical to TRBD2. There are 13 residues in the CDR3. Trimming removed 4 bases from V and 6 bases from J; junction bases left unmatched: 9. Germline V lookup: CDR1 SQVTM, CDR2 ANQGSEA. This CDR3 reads CSVAGTTSSEQYF. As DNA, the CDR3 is TGCAGCGTTGCCGGGACTACCTCGTCCGAGCAGTACTTC.

The CDR3 spells CAVRLGGQPVDGYTF. The CDR3, as DNA: TGTGCCGTCCGGTTGGGAGGACAGCCGGTCGATGGCTACACCTTC. This chain links TRBV10-3 with TRBJ1-2, with D possibly matching TRBD1 (6 bases). The CDR3 sequence is 15 residues long. Germline lookup yields CDR1 ENHRY and CDR2 SYGVKD. Trimming took 11 bases from V and 6 from J, leaving 25 bases between them.

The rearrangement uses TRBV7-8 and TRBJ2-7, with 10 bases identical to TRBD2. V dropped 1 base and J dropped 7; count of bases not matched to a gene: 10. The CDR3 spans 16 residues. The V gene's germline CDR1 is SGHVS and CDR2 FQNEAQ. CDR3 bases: TGTGCCAGCAGCTTAGGTTTGAGCGGGAGGGCGGGAGAGCAGTACTTC. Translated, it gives CASSLGLSGRAGEQYF. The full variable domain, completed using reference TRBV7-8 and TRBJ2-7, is GAGVSQSPRYKVAKRGQDVALRCDPISGHVSLFWYQQALGQGPEFLTYFQNEAQLDKSGLPSDRFFAERPEGSVSTLKIQRTQQEDSAVYLCASSLGLSGRAGEQYFGPGTRLTVT.

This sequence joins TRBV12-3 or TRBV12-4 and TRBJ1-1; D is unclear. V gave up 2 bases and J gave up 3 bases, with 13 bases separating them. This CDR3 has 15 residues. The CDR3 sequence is CASSLTPGQDTEAFF. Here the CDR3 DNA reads TGTGCCAGCAGTTTAACTCCCGGGCAGGACACTGAAGCTTTCTTT.

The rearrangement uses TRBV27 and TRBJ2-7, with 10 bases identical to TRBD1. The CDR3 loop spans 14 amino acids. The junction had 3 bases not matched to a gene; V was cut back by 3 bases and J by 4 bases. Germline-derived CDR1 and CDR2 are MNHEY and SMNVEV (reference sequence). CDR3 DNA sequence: TGTGCCAGCAGTTTCCGGGACAGGGGTTACGAGCAGTACTTC. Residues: CASSFRDRGYEQYF.